This note documents a single T cell receptor (beta chain) sequence. This entry belongs to a study of cytotoxic CD8 clonotypes in ibrutinib-treated CLL. TCRdb keeps only in-frame clones here, not all; method: immunoSEQ multiplex PCR. The sample lists fewer than 300,000 clones; roughly 76% were seen once. This clonotype originated in a human donor with chronic lymphocytic leukemia. The starting material was PBMCs, obtained at disease progression, from a patient treated with ibrutinib.

CDR3 DNA: TGCACCCGAAGCAGGCGCCGGACGCAGTATTTT. Its protein is CTRSRRRTQYF. This chain joins TRBV29-1 and TRBJ2-3; D remains unclear. Per germline, CDR1 SQVTM and CDR2 ANQGSEA. This CDR3 comprises 11 residues.